These 13 T cell receptor beta chains were sequenced from one sample in a study of vaccination and CD4 T cells after COVID-19. Their recognized antigens are unknown. The treatment denotes: approximately 10-day PBMC culture with coronavirus spike peptide pools or control peptides (ViraFEST assay). The Oncomine TCR Beta short-read assay sequenced DNA from cultured CD4+ T cells. One entry per CDR3 protein results from TCRdb running MiXCR on the PCR reads. The sample has roughly 15,000 distinct CDR3 sequences, about 48% seen once; the top ten hold approximately 13%. The sequencing sample was made of CD4+ T cells from blood, cultured in vitro. These receptors originate from a human donor who had recovered from COVID-19.

This clonotype was counted a few times. This rearrangement joins TRBV20-1 to TRBJ2-3; D possibly matches TRBD1 or TRBD2 (6 bases each). Trimming took off 0 bases at V and 2 bases at J, with 15 bases between the two ends. This CDR3 has 16 residues. CDR1 is DFQATT and CDR2 is SNEGSKA in the germline V gene (reference sequence). The chain's CDR3 is CSARDAGQQTTDTQYF. CDR3 sequence (DNA): TGCAGTGCTAGAGATGCGGGACAACAGACCACAGATACGCAGTATTTT.

Only a few counts were recorded for this clonotype. The chain couples TRBV15 to TRBJ2-2; D is unresolved. This CDR3 comprises 12 residues. The V end was cut by 5 bases, the J end by 1 base, with 2 bases between. CDR1 and CDR2 (germline): LNHNV, YYDKDF (reference sequence). The CDR3: CATSENTGELFF. Here the CDR3 DNA reads TGTGCCACCAGCGAGAACACCGGGGAGCTGTTTTTT.

This chain connects TRBV12-3 or TRBV12-4 to TRBJ2-5, with 8 bases lining up with TRBD2. CDR3 size: 16 residues. The ends lost 3 bases at V and 2 bases at J; junction bases unmatched: 8. CDR3 sequence (DNA): TGTGCCAGCAGTTTTAGTAGCGGGATGTGGCAAGAGACCCAGTACTTC. This encodes CASSFSSGMWQETQYF.

This chain uses TRBV7-2 with TRBJ1-1; 8 positions match TRBD1. J lost 7 bases, V lost 3 bases, and 7 bases had no gene match. CDR1 is SGHTA and CDR2 is FQGNSA in the germline V gene. The CDR3 length is 14 residues. CDR3 coding DNA: TGTGCCAGCAGCTTCCTCAGGGGGCATGATGAAGCTTTCTTT. This codes for CASSFLRGHDEAFF.

This chain links TRBV18 with TRBJ1-1, with D perhaps TRBD1 (5 bases). CDR1 is KGHSH, CDR2 LQKENI, per germline. V lost 6 bases and J lost 0, with 11 bases in between. This CDR3 comprises 14 residues. The CDR3 loop is CASSPGAVNTEAFF. CDR3 coding DNA: TGTGCCAGCTCTCCCGGGGCAGTGAACACTGAAGCTTTCTTT.

This clonotype was seen a handful of times. The J gene is TRBJ1-2, the V gene TRBV24-1, with D uncertain. CDR1 is KGHDR, CDR2 SFDVKD, per germline. V was shortened by 4 bases and J by 8 bases, with 16 bases between the two germline ends. The length of the CDR3 is 14 residues. CDR3 DNA: TGTGCCACCAGTGACCCTACCGAGAACGGCGGCTACACCTTC. Its protein is CATSDPTENGGYTF.

This clonotype came up a few times. The V call is TRBV19, the J call TRBJ2-7; TRBD1 aligns across 9 bases. The germline CDR1 and CDR2 sequences are LNHDA and SQIVND (reference sequence). The CDR3 extends over 15 amino acids. With V trimmed by 6 bases and J by 1 base, 7 bases remained unmatched. The CDR3 loop is CASSPPGTGSYEQYF. The CDR3 DNA is TGTGCCAGTAGCCCCCCCGGGACAGGGTCCTACGAGCAGTACTTC.

J is TRBJ1-3 and V is TRBV2; D might be TRBD1 (5 bases). Germline CDR1 is SNHLY and CDR2 is FYNNEI. V dropped 7 bases and J dropped 1 base, with 11 bases sitting between them. There are 14 residues in the CDR3. In nucleotides, the CDR3 is TGTGCCAGCATGGTTGGACAATCTGGAAACACCATATATTTT. Its translation: CASMVGQSGNTIYF.

The sample holds a few counts of this clonotype. The chain uses TRBV7-2 and TRBJ2-7, with 11 bases lining up with TRBD2. The germline CDR1 and CDR2 sequences are SGHTA and FQGNSA. The CDR3 covers 14 residues. After removal of 4 bases from V and 8 bases from J, the junction contained 7 bases not matched to a gene. CDR3 residues: CASSSITSGSKQYF. The CDR3 DNA follows: TGTGCCAGCAGCTCCATCACTAGCGGGAGCAAGCAGTACTTC.

The chain uses TRBV18 and TRBJ2-5; 10 bases map to TRBD1. In germline, CDR1 is KGHSH, CDR2 LQKENI. J was trimmed by 1 base and V by 3 bases; bases with no gene match: 8. The CDR3 is 17 residues long. The CDR3 here is CASSPSGQGFFQETQYF. The CDR3 bases are TGTGCCAGCTCACCCTCGGGACAGGGGTTTTTCCAAGAGACCCAGTACTTC.

V is TRBV28 and J is TRBJ1-6, with D possibly being TRBD1 (6 bases). The germline gives CDR1 MDHEN, CDR2 SYDVKM. This CDR3 contains 16 residues. Deletions cut 3 bases from V and 9 bases from J, with 18 bases between. This CDR3 is CASSFTRGPGGSPLHF. Here the CDR3 DNA reads TGTGCCAGCAGTTTCACCAGGGGTCCTGGTGGTTCACCCCTCCACTTT.

This clonotype has just a few counts. For the CDR3, the DNA is TGCAGTGTGGCAGGGGGCTACGAGCAGTACTTC. Translated: CSVAGGYEQYF. The chain links TRBV20-1 to TRBJ2-7; 7 bases align to TRBD1. This CDR3 is built from 11 residues. V was pared by 7 bases and J by 3 bases, with 3 bases of the junction left unmatched. Germline V gene data show CDR1 as DFQATT and CDR2 as SNEGSKA (reference sequence).

This clonotype has just a few counts. The chain employs TRBV19 and TRBJ1-5; perhaps TRBD1 as D (5 bases). The V end lost 0 bases, the J end lost 7 bases, and 19 bases lay between the germline ends. In germline, CDR1 is LNHDA, CDR2 SQIVND (reference sequence). The CDR3 covers 17 residues. The CDR3 nucleotides read TGTGCCAGTAGTATAGATCACAGGCAGATAGTCGGGCAGCCCCAGCATTTT. Translation gives CASSIDHRQIVGQPQHF.